The source of this T cell receptor (beta chain) is a study of Graves' ophthalmopathy and Graves' hyperthyroidism. Broader study findings: Blood shared most expanded thyroid clonotypes above 0.001 frequency. It was with roughly 71% sensitivity and just under 75% specificity that the model predicted ophthalmopathy progression.

This CDR3 has 15 amino acids. Germline V gene sequence: CDR1 SQVTM, CDR2 ANQGSEA. Pregnancy or lactation, uncontrolled infections and other autoimmune diseases were grounds for excluding patients. About this clonotype: Its target is unknown. A read error may explain this, as a much larger clone is one base away.

Amplification from RNA transcripts yielded the TCR beta CDR3 regions. HTBI primers served in a first-round RT-PCR, which a second-round multiplex PCR followed. TCRdb fed the multiplex PCR reads into MiXCR, producing one record per CDR3 protein. The table has about 600,000 distinct CDR3 sequences, less than 45% seen once. V and J are TRBV29-1 and TRBJ2-5, with unresolved D. The clonotype was recovered from an adult man with Graves' hyperthyroidism. Sequenced: peripheral blood or thyroid tissue (not recorded which). The CDR3 nucleotides read TGCAGCGTTGATTCTACTTCCCAGCCCCAAGGGACCCAGTACTTC. The encoded protein is CSVDSTSQPQGTQYF.